A selection of T cell receptor beta chains follows, all from one sample in a study of T cell responses to AZD1222 COVID-19 vaccine. Method: immunoSEQ multiplex PCR; TCRdb's copy keeps in-frame clones and lacks some. The data hold some 180,000 clones, with 87% observed a single time. The specimen comprised peripheral blood, sampled 28 days after the second AZD1222 dose. The receptors stem from an adult who received the AZD1222 COVID-19 vaccine. Each CDR3 is given with its conserved first and last residue. Fields, in order: CDR3 protein, V gene, D gene. A D gene is named only where the DNA matches it firmly.

CASSFRAAHEQYF	TRBV28	.
CATSPHTGQETQYF	TRBV15	.
CASIPLFPHPNTEAFF	TRBV5-5	.
CASSIYWSYEQYF	TRBV19	.
CASSPRTRLSTDTQYF	TRBV18	.
CASRFTQFYEQYF	TRBV2	.
CASGTQGQGAGGYTF	TRBV4-3	TRBD1
CASNSGGFNYEQYF	TRBV6-5	.
CASRHRDDNSPLHF	TRBV3-1/TRBV3-2	.
CASSPPAPAGGELFF	TRBV7-9	.
CASSRGDSHYGYTF	TRBV5-5	TRBD1
CASSDSNQDRETDTQYF	TRBV10-1	TRBD1
CASSLAWGLISYNEQFF	TRBV5-4	.
CASKRGAGNEKLFF	TRBV19	.
CASSQGLIKGSNQPQHF	TRBV4-1	.
CAVSGQSSYNEQFF	TRBV2	TRBD1
CASSPTSKNTEAFF	TRBV11-3	.
CASSPHTGTGMNEQFF	TRBV14	TRBD1
CASSQDHGSGTWTGELFF	TRBV4-3	TRBD2
CASSQGMRAEAFF	TRBV4-2	.
CASSPDNAYSNQPQHF	TRBV18	.
CASSQRQGGAEAFF	TRBV4-1	TRBD1
CASSPSQGNGYTF	TRBV18	.
CSVEIRDRVFYEQYF	TRBV29-1	TRBD1
CASSLDREGDTQYF	TRBV5-1	.
CASSKGGFLAYEQYF	TRBV11-2	.
CASSLGQDSNQPQHF	TRBV7-9	.
CASSVSGTGDNTGELFF	TRBV9	TRBD1
CASSYEGQGFGEQYF	TRBV6-2/TRBV6-3	TRBD1
CASSRDNSGTEAFF	TRBV7-8	.
CASSEVWGQAFF	TRBV6-1	.
CASSVEEGVYEQYF	TRBV9	.
CASSPGSPTHEQYF	TRBV6-5	.
CASSGSGAVDTGELFF	TRBV7-6	.
CASSLFDRGYEQYF	TRBV5-1	TRBD1
CASSQEGNEQFF	TRBV4-3	.
CASSPGQVNGYTF	TRBV6-5	TRBD1
CASSRGDGYGYTF	TRBV19	.
CASSKLRERNTEAFF	TRBV21-1	.
CASSPPGQTGSNYGYTF	TRBV5-4	.
CASSPGQGINSPLHF	TRBV18	.
CASSFGLAGGQQYF	TRBV27	TRBD2
CASSQSQGTGANVLTF	TRBV4-3	.
CASSWGVSSYEQYF	TRBV5-6	.
CASTAGTGSYEQYF	TRBV30	TRBD1
CASSLRGGNTIYF	TRBV7-9	.
CASSRQVETQYF	TRBV7-9	.
CASSLSSGGSYEQYF	TRBV7-2	TRBD2
CASSYSLKNSPLHF	TRBV6-5	.
CASSFAGLEGEAFF	TRBV7-2	.
CAWTVRGQGQGGYTF	TRBV30	TRBD1
CASSLPGYGYTF	TRBV3-1/TRBV3-2	.
CASSLGQINQPQHF	TRBV27	.